The 27 T cell receptor beta chains given below trace back to one sample, sequenced in a study of blood T cell repertoires in COVID-19. Assay used: immunoSEQ multiplex PCR; TCRdb lists only in-frame clones, some missing. The repertoire has more than 350,000 clones, roughly 90% of them found once; the top ten carry about 1.4%. The sample consisted of PBMCs or T cells enriched from blood (not recorded which). The receptors originated from a woman aged 18-29 years who had been exposed to COVID-19.

This clone was seen a single time. This chain links TRBV7-2 with TRBJ1-2; TRBD1 aligns across 7 bases. Germline values: CDR1 SGHTA, CDR2 FQGNSA. The CDR3 totals 13 residues. V lost 6 bases, J lost 11 bases, and 12 bases stayed unmatched. In DNA, the CDR3 is TGTGCCAGCAGTCCCGCGACAGGGTTGGGTTACACCTTC. It encodes CASSPATGLGYTF.

J is TRBJ2-1 and V is TRBV13, with TRBD2 matching over 9 bases. The V gene's germline CDR1 is PRHDT and CDR2 FYEKMQ (reference sequence). With V trimmed by 7 bases and J by 7 bases, 14 bases remained unmatched. The length of the CDR3 is 16 residues. Here the CDR3 DNA reads TGTGCCAGCAAGATAGTTGCGGGGGGGCCCGCGAATGAGCAGTTCTTC. Amino acid sequence: CASKIVAGGPANEQFF.

This clone has just one count. V and J are TRBV18 and TRBJ1-1; 9 nucleotides agree with TRBD1. V shed 3 bases, J shed 8 bases, and the junction held 4 bases outside the gene matches. Germline CDR1 and CDR2: KGHSH and LQKENI. The CDR3 covers 13 residues. The CDR3 spells CASSPTDRGEAFF. The CDR3 nucleotides are TGTGCCAGCTCACCGACGGACAGGGGAGAAGCTTTCTTT.

The genes are TRBV21-1 and TRBJ1-1; the DNA was not used to check the table's D call, TRBD1. TRBV21-1 is labeled a pseudogene. This CDR3 is 13 amino acids long. The CDR3 region has the DNA TGTGCCAGCAAGGGGGCCACGAACACTGAAGCTTTCTTT. Its protein product is CASKGATNTEAFF.

In its sample, this clone was seen a few times. The chain combines TRBV30 with TRBJ2-5, with TRBD1 identical over 7 bases. The V and J ends lost 4 bases and 4 bases, in that order; junction bases with no gene match: 15. This CDR3 is built from 16 residues. Germline V gene sequence: CDR1 GTSNPN, CDR2 SVGIG (reference sequence). The CDR3: CAWTELWDRFGETQYF. CDR3 nucleotide sequence: TGTGCCTGGACTGAACTGTGGGACAGATTTGGAGAGACCCAGTACTTC.

The gene calls are TRBV28 and TRBJ2-7, with D perhaps matching TRBD2 (6 bases). The CDR3 length is 15 residues. Trimming took off 3 bases at V and 3 bases at J, with 15 bases between the two ends. The germline gives CDR1 MDHEN, CDR2 SYDVKM. CDR3 protein: CASSFSIAVHYEQYF. CDR3 nucleotides: TGTGCCAGCAGTTTCTCAATAGCGGTCCACTACGAGCAGTACTTC.

This clone was counted only a few times. CDR3 loop: CASSLAAGWYEQYF. The CDR3 coding sequence is TGTGCCAGCAGCTTAGCGGCAGGGTGGTACGAGCAGTACTTC. The chain combines TRBV7-6 with TRBJ2-7; tentatively, D is TRBD1 (5 bases). The V end lost 0 bases, the J end lost 4 bases, and 10 bases lay between the germline ends. The CDR3 consists of 14 residues. The germline gives CDR1 SGHVS, CDR2 FNYEAQ.

This clone showed up just once. Other DNA sequences in this sample translate to the same CDR3. J is TRBJ1-5 and V is TRBV5-6, with a tentative D call TRBD1 (5 bases). V was trimmed by 0 bases and J by 0 bases, leaving 7 bases between them. Germline V gene sequence: CDR1 SGHDT, CDR2 YYEEEE. This CDR3 spans 15 amino acids. In DNA, the CDR3 is TGTGCCAGCAGCTTGGGGGGCCTTAGCAATCAGCCCCAGCATTTT. Protein: CASSLGGLSNQPQHF.

The chain employs TRBV18 and TRBJ2-7; D perhaps matches TRBD1 (5 bases). The germline V gene has CDR1 KGHSH and CDR2 LQKENI. The CDR3 consists of 14 residues. Trimming cost V 2 bases and J 6 bases, with 14 bases left between them. CDR3 residues: CASSPGPQGSEQYF. CDR3 nucleotide sequence: TGTGCCAGCTCACCAGGGCCGCAGGGCAGCGAGCAGTACTTC.

This chain links TRBV19 with TRBJ1-1, with a possible D match to TRBD1 (6 bases). V was trimmed by 1 base and J by 4 bases, leaving 13 bases between them. The CDR3 totals 15 residues. Germline V gives CDR1 LNHDA, CDR2 SQIVND (reference sequence). This CDR3 is CASSIASQGSTEAFF. CDR3 sequence (DNA): TGTGCCAGTAGTATAGCGAGCCAGGGGAGCACTGAAGCTTTCTTT.

CDR3 nucleotide sequence: TGCAGCGTTGTATCCCAGGAGACCCAGTACTTC. Its protein is CSVVSQETQYF. J is TRBJ2-5 and V is TRBV29-1; D ambiguous. Germline CDR1 SQVTM, CDR2 ANQGSEA. Trimming shortened V by 4 bases and J by 5 bases, and 8 bases separated the two germline ends. CDR3 length: 11 amino acids.

The chain recombines TRBV6-5 with TRBJ2-7; TRBD2 agrees at 10 bases. The CDR3 runs to 14 residues. Germline V lookup: CDR1 MNHEY, CDR2 SVGAGI. V trimming: 5 bases; J trimming: 7 bases; junction bases outside the gene matches: 8. The CDR3 sequence: CASSSSGRPREQYF. CDR3 nucleotides: TGTGCCAGCAGTAGTAGCGGGAGGCCCCGAGAGCAGTACTTC.

The gene calls are TRBV4-3 and TRBJ1-5; D possibly corresponds to TRBD1 (6 bases). The germline gives CDR1 LGHNA, CDR2 YSLEER. This CDR3 contains 15 residues. Trimming pared 4 bases from V and 3 bases from J, leaving 13 bases between. CDR3: CASSPFRDNNQPQHF. The CDR3 DNA reads as TGCGCCAGCAGCCCGTTCCGGGACAACAATCAGCCCCAGCATTTT.

V is TRBV2 and J is TRBJ1-1; D may be TRBD1 (6 bases). Germline-derived CDR1 and CDR2 are SNHLY and FYNNEI. Trimming stripped 4 bases from V and 3 bases from J, with 15 bases between. CDR3 length: 15 amino acids. The CDR3 loop is CASSGRGQSDTEAFF. The CDR3 nucleotides read TGTGCCAGCAGTGGCCGCGGACAGTCGGACACTGAAGCTTTCTTT.

The V call is TRBV19, the J call TRBJ1-2, with D perhaps TRBD1 (6 bases). Trimming shortened V by 10 bases and J by 4 bases, and 22 bases separated the two germline ends. Germline-derived CDR1 and CDR2 are LNHDA and SQIVND (reference sequence). The CDR3 consists of 15 residues. CDR3 in amino acids: CATNPRQAGGYGYTF. The CDR3, as DNA: TGTGCCACCAACCCGAGACAGGCTGGCGGCTATGGCTACACCTTC. Together with reference TRBV19 and TRBJ1-2, the CDR3 gives the full variable domain: DGGITQSPKYLFRKEGQNVTLSCEQNLNHDAMYWYRQDPGQGLRLIYYSQIVNDFQKGDIAEGYSVSREKKESFPLTVTSAQKNPTAFYLCATNPRQAGGYGYTFGSGTRLTVV.

This clone has a single count. J is TRBJ2-5 and V is TRBV28, with TRBD2 matching over 7 bases. This CDR3 comprises 15 residues. The germline CDR1 and CDR2 sequences are MDHEN and SYDVKM. The ends lost 5 bases at V and 1 base at J; junction bases unmatched: 7. This CDR3 reads CASSLGLVSQETQYF. CDR3 bases: TGTGCCAGCAGTCTCGGACTAGTGAGCCAAGAGACCCAGTACTTC.

The CDR3: CASRVQGGNEQFF. The CDR3 nucleotides are TGTGCCAGCAGGGTACAGGGGGGAAATGAGCAGTTCTTC. The rearrangement links TRBV11-2 to TRBJ2-1; 8 bases fit TRBD1. Germline CDR1 reads SGHAT; CDR2 reads FQNNGV. The CDR3 has 13 amino acids. The ends lost 6 bases at V and 7 bases at J; junction bases unmatched: 5. The full variable domain, with the rest looked up from reference TRBV11-2 and TRBJ2-1, is EAGVAQSPRYKIIEKRQSVAFWCNPISGHATLYWYQQILGQGPKLLIQFQNNGVVDDSQLPKDRFSAERLKGVDSTLKIQPAKLEDSAVYLCASRVQGGNEQFFGPGTRLTVL.

The V and J genes are TRBV19 and TRBJ2-7, with D perhaps matching TRBD1 (6 bases). Germline V gives CDR1 LNHDA, CDR2 SQIVND (reference sequence). Trimming cost V 1 base and J 5 bases, with 15 bases left between them. This CDR3 comprises 15 residues. CDR3 amino acids: CASSIVSGEVNEQYF. As DNA, the CDR3 is TGTGCCAGTAGTATAGTCTCAGGGGAAGTAAACGAGCAGTACTTC.

V is TRBV24-1 and J is TRBJ2-1; 9 bases fit TRBD2. The junction had 6 bases not matched to a gene; V was cut back by 6 bases and J by 10 bases. In germline, CDR1 is KGHDR, CDR2 SFDVKD. The CDR3 contains 13 residues. The CDR3 sequence is CATSSGRPQEQFF. CDR3 in DNA: TGTGCCACCAGTAGCGGGAGGCCCCAGGAGCAGTTCTTC.

This chain joins TRBV2 and TRBJ2-7; TRBD1 is a possible D gene (5 bases). The V end was cut by 5 bases, the J end by 1 base, with 15 bases between. The CDR3 spans 15 residues. Germline values: CDR1 SNHLY, CDR2 FYNNEI. The CDR3 loop is CASSYRGFSSYEQYF. CDR3 DNA sequence: TGTGCCAGCAGTTATAGGGGTTTTAGTTCCTACGAGCAGTACTTC.

This clone appeared a few times. CDR3 sequence reads: CASSPGGGFNGYTF. In DNA form, the CDR3 reads TGCGCCAGCAGCCCCGGAGGAGGGTTTAATGGCTACACCTTC. The gene calls are TRBV5-1 and TRBJ1-2, with unresolved D. The CDR3 loop spans 14 amino acids. The V end was cut by 4 bases, the J end by 6 bases, with 16 bases between. Germline CDR1 SGHRS, CDR2 YFSETQ. The whole variable domain, remainder taken from reference TRBV5-1 and TRBJ1-2, is KAGVTQTPRYLIKTRGQQVTLSCSPISGHRSVSWYQQTPGQGLQFLFEYFSETQRNKGNFPGRFSGRQFSNSRSEMNVSTLELGDSALYLCASSPGGGFNGYTFGSGTRLTVV.

This chain connects TRBV11-3 to TRBJ2-2; D may be TRBD2 (5 bases). The CDR3 length is 15 residues. The V gene lost 5 bases and the J gene lost 1 base, with 11 bases spanning the gap. Germline CDR1 SGHNT, CDR2 YENEEA. In DNA form, the CDR3 reads TGTGCCAGCAGCCCTCTGGGGAGGAACACCGGGGAGCTGTTTTTT. As protein: CASSPLGRNTGELFF.

This clone was counted a single time. Other DNA sequences in the sample encode the same CDR3. This sequence joins TRBV19 and TRBJ2-7; D might be TRBD2 (5 bases). This CDR3 has 14 residues. CDR1 is LNHDA and CDR2 is SQIVND in the germline V gene (reference sequence). Between the trimmed V and J ends, which lost 3 bases and 2 bases, there was a span of 11 bases. The CDR3 spells CASSISGGPYEQYF. The CDR3 DNA follows: TGTGCCAGTAGTATCTCCGGCGGGCCCTACGAGCAGTACTTC.

V and J are TRBV19 and TRBJ1-1; TRBD1 matches 7 bases. V gave up 9 bases and J gave up 1 base; unmatched junction bases: 14. This CDR3 comprises 16 residues. Germline-derived CDR1 and CDR2 are LNHDA and SQIVND (reference sequence). CDR3 region: CASLHLPGQRNTEAFF. CDR3 in DNA: TGTGCCAGCCTTCATTTACCGGGACAGCGGAACACTGAAGCTTTCTTT.

This rearrangement joins TRBV5-1 to TRBJ2-5; 7 nucleotides line up with TRBD1. The J segment lost 3 bases and the V segment lost 4 bases, leaving 3 bases of the junction unmatched. This CDR3 spans 13 amino acids. CDR1 and CDR2 (germline): SGHRS, YFSETQ. This CDR3 is CASSATGEETQYF. CDR3 nucleotide sequence: TGCGCCAGCAGCGCTACAGGGGAAGAGACCCAGTACTTC. Full variable domain (remainder filled in from reference TRBV5-1 and TRBJ2-5): KAGVTQTPRYLIKTRGQQVTLSCSPISGHRSVSWYQQTPGQGLQFLFEYFSETQRNKGNFPGRFSGRQFSNSRSEMNVSTLELGDSALYLCASSATGEETQYFGPGTRLLVL.

The chain is built from TRBV7-2 and TRBJ2-3, with 7 bases lining up with TRBD2. Germline values: CDR1 SGHTA, CDR2 FQGNSA. J was trimmed by 8 bases and V by 2 bases; bases with no gene match: 10. The CDR3 has 15 residues. CDR3 nucleotide sequence: TGTGCCAGCAGCTTAATGGCGGGAGTTATTAGTACGCAGTATTTT. Residues: CASSLMAGVISTQYF. Filled out from reference TRBV7-2 and TRBJ2-3, the complete variable domain reads GAGVSQSPSNKVTEKGKDVELRCDPISGHTALYWYRQSLGQGLEFLIYFQGNSAPDKSGLPSDRFSAERTGGSVSTLTIQRTQQEDSAVYLCASSLMAGVISTQYFGPGTRLTVL.

In regard to this clone: The germline gene is not matched at one end of the junction; a read error may be the cause. This chain joins TRBV5-4 and TRBJ1-2; the match to TRBD1 covers 7 bases. CDR1 is SGHNT, CDR2 YYREEE, per germline (reference sequence). This CDR3 has 11 amino acids. The CDR3 sequence: CASSFDGQAAF. The CDR3 coding sequence is TGTGCCAGCAGCTTCGACGGACAGGCGGCCTTC.